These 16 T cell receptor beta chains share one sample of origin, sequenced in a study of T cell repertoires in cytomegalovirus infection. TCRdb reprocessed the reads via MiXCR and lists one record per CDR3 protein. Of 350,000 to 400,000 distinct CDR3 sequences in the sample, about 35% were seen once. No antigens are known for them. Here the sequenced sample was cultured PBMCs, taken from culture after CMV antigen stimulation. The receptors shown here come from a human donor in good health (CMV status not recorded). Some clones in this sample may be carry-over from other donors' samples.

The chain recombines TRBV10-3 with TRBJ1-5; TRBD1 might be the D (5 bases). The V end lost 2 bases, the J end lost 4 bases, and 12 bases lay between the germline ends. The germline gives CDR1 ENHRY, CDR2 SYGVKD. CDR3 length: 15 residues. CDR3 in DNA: TGTGCCATCAGTGAGGGGGCTGGGTGGAATCAGCCCCAGCATTTT. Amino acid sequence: CAISEGAGWNQPQHF.

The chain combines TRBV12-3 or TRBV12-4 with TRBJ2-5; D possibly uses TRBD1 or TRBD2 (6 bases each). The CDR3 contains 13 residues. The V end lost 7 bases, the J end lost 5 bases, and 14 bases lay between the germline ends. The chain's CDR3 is CASNYRGAETQYF. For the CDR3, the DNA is TGTGCCAGCAATTATAGGGGGGCTGAGACCCAGTACTTC.

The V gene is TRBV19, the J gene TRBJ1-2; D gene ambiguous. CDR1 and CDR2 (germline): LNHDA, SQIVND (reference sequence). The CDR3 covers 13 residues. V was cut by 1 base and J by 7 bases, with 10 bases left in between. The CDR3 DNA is TGTGCCAGTAGTATAGGCCGAAGCATTGGCTACACCTTC. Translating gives CASSIGRSIGYTF.

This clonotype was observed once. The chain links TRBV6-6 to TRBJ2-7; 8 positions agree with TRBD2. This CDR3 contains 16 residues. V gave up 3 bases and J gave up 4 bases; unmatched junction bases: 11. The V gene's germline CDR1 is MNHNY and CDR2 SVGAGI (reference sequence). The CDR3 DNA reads TGTGCCAGCAGTTATCGCATGGCGGGAGGAAATTACGAGCAGTACTTC. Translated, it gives CASSYRMAGGNYEQYF.

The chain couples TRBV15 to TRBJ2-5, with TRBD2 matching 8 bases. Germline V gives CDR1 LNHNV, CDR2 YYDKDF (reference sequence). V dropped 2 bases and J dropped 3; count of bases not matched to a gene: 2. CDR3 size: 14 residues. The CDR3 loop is CATSRTSGEETQYF. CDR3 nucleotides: TGTGCCACCAGCAGAACTAGCGGAGAAGAGACCCAGTACTTC.

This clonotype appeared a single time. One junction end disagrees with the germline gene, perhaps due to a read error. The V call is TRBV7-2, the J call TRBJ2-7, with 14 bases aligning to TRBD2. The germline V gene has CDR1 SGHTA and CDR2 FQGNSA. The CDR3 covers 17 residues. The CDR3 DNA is TGTGCCAGCAGCTTAGGGGGCCCGGGACTAGCGGGAGTCGAGCAGTCCTTC. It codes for CASSLGGPGLAGVEQSF.

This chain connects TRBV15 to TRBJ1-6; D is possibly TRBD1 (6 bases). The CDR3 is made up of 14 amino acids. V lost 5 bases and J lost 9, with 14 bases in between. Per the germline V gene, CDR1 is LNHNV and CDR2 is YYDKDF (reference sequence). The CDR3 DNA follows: TGTGCCACCAGCGATGGACAGCCGACTTCACCCCTCCACTTT. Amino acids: CATSDGQPTSPLHF.

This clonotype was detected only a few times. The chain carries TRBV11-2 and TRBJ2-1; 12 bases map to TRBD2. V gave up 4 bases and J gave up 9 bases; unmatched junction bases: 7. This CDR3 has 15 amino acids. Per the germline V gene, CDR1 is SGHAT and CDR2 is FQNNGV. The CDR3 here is CASSSSGRAVGEQFF. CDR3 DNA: TGTGCCAGCAGCTCTAGCGGGAGGGCCGTGGGTGAGCAGTTCTTC.

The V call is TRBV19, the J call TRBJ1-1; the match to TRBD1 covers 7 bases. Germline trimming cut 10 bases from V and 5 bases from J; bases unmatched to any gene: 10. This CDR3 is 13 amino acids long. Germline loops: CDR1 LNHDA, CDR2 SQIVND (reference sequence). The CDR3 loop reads CATRDRVGTEAFF. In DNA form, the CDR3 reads TGTGCCACTCGCGACAGGGTCGGGACTGAAGCTTTCTTT.

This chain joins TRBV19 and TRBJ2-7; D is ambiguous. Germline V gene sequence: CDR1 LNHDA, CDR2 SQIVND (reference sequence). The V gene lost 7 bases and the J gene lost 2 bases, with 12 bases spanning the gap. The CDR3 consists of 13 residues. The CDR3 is CASTIGGTYEQYF. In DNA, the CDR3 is TGTGCCAGTACGATTGGTGGAACCTACGAGCAGTACTTC.

For the CDR3, the DNA is TGTGCCAGCAACTCCCGGACAGGGCCCAATGAGCAGTTCTTC. Translating gives CASNSRTGPNEQFF. The chain has TRBV2 and TRBJ2-1, with TRBD1 identical over 8 bases. The V segment lost 7 bases and the J segment 6 bases; nucleotides outside the gene matches: 8. The CDR3 spans 14 residues. CDR1 is SNHLY, CDR2 FYNNEI, per germline.

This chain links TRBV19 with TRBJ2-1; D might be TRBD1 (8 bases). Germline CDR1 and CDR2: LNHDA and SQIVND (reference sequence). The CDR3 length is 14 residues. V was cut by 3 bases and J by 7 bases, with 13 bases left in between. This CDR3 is CASSIAQGGNEQFF. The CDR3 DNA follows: TGTGCCAGTAGTATTGCACAGGGGGGGAATGAGCAGTTCTTC.

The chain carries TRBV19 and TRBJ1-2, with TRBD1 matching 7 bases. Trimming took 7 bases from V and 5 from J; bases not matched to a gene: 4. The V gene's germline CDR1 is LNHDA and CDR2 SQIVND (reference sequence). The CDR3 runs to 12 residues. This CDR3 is CASITGEYGYTF. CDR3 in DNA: TGTGCCAGTATTACAGGGGAGTATGGCTACACCTTC.

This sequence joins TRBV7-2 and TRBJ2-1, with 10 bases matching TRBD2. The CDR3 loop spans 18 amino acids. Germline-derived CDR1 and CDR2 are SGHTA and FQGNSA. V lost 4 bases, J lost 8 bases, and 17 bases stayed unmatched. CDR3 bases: TGTGCCAGCAGCTCGTCCTCGCCTCTAGCGGGAGCGTTTGATGAGCAGTTCTTC. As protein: CASSSSSPLAGAFDEQFF.

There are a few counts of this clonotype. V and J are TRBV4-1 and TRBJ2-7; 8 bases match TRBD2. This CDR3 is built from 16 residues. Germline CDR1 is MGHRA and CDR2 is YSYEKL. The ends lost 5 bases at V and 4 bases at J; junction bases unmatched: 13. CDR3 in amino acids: CASSKGSGTSLYEQYF. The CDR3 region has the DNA TGCGCCAGCAGCAAAGGGTCCGGGACTAGTTTATACGAGCAGTACTTC.

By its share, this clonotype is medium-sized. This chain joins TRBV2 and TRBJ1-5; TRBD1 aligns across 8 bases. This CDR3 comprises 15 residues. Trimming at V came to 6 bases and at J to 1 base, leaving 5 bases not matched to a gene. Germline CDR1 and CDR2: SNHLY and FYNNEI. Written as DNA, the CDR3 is TGTGCCAGCAGGGAGGGACAGGTGAGCAATCAGCCCCAGCATTTT. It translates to CASREGQVSNQPQHF.